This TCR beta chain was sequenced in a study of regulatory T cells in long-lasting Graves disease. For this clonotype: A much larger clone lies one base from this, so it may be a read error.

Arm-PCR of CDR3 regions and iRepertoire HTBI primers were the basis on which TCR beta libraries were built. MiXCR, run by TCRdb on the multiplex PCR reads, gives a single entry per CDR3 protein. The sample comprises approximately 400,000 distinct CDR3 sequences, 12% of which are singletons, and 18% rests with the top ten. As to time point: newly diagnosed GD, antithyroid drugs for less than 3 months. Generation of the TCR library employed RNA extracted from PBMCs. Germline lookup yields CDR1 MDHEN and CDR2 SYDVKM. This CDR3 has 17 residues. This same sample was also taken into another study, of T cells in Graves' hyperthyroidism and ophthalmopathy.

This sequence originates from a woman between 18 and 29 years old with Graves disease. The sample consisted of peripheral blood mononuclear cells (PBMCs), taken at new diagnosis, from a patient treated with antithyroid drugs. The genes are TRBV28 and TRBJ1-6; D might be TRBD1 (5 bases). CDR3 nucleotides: TGTGCCAGCAGTTTATGGAAGGGGAGCTCCTATAGTTCACCCCTCCACTTT. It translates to CASSLWKGSSYSSPLHF.